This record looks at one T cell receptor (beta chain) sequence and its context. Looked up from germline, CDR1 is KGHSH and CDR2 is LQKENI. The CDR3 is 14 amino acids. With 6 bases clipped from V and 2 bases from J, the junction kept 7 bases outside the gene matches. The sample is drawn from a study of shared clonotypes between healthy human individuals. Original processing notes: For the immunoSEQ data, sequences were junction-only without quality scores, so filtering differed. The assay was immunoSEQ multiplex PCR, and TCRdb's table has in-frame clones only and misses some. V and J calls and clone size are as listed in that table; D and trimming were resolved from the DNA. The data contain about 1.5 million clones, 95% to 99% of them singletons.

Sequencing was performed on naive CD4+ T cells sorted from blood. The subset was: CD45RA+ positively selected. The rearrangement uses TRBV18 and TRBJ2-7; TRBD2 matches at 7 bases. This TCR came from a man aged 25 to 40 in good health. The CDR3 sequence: CASSLSGRPYEQYF. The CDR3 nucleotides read TGTGCCAGCTCCCTTAGCGGGCGACCCTACGAGCAGTACTTC.